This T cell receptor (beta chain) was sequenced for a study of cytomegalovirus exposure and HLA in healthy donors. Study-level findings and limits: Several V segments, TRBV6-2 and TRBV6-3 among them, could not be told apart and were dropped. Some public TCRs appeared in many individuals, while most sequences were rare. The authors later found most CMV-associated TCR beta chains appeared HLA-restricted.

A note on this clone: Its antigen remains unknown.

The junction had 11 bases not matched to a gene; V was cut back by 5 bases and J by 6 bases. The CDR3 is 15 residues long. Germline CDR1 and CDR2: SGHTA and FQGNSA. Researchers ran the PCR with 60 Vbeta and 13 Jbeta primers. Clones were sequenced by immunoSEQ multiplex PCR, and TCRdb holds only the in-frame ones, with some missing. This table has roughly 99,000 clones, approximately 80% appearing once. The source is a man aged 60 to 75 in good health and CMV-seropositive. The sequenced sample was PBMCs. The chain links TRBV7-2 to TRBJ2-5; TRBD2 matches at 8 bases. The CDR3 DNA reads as TGTGCCAGCAGCCACGGGTGGGTAGCGGGGCAGACCCAGTACTTC. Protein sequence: CASSHGWVAGQTQYF.